These 18 T cell receptor beta chains came from one sample sequenced in a study of blood T cells in healthy people across ages. Through a sample-barcoded 5' primer and a J-beta primer mix, a second PCR was run for roughly 7 to 12 cycles. Via MiXCR, TCRdb re-called the 5' RACE reads, giving one row per CDR3 protein. The profile shows over 700,000 distinct CDR3 sequences, approximately 55% of them singletons. The specimen sequenced was blood. These TCRs come from a man at least 80 years old in good health.

The CDR3 bases are TGTGCCAGCAGCCCTTATCTGGGACTAGCGGGAGTGGAGCAGTTCTTC. Its translation is CASSPYLGLAGVEQFF. The chain couples TRBV27 to TRBJ2-1; 14 bases line up with TRBD2. After removal of 6 bases from V and 10 bases from J, the junction contained 11 bases not matched to a gene. The CDR3 contains 16 residues. Per the germline V gene, CDR1 is MNHEY and CDR2 is SMNVEV (reference sequence).

The chain couples TRBV18 to TRBJ2-2; the D gene is possibly TRBD2 (5 bases). V was shortened by 2 bases and J by 7 bases, with 14 bases between the two germline ends. CDR3 length: 15 residues. Germline-derived CDR1 and CDR2 are KGHSH and LQKENI. CDR3 region: CASSPSAGFDGELFF. DNA for the CDR3: TGTGCCAGCTCACCATCCGCGGGTTTCGACGGGGAGCTGTTTTTT.

The gene calls are TRBV5-1 and TRBJ2-5, with TRBD1 matching over 7 bases. CDR1 and CDR2 (germline): SGHRS, YFSETQ. This CDR3 comprises 15 residues. J was trimmed by 5 bases and V by 2 bases; bases with no gene match: 9. The CDR3 loop is CASSLGQAVRETQYF. The CDR3 DNA reads TGCGCCAGCAGCTTAGGACAGGCCGTTCGGGAGACCCAGTACTTC. Looking up the rest from reference TRBV5-1 and TRBJ2-5 gives the full variable domain: KAGVTQTPRYLIKTRGQQVTLSCSPISGHRSVSWYQQTPGQGLQFLFEYFSETQRNKGNFPGRFSGRQFSNSRSEMNVSTLELGDSALYLCASSLGQAVRETQYFGPGTRLLVL.

The rearrangement uses TRBV27 and TRBJ2-7; tentatively, D is TRBD1 or TRBD2 (5 bases each). The V and J ends lost 7 bases and 0 bases respectively, with 13 bases between them. The CDR3 spans 14 residues. Germline V CDR1 and CDR2: MNHEY, SMNVEV (reference sequence). The CDR3 here is CASKRDGSSYEQYF. The CDR3 region has the DNA TGTGCCAGCAAAAGGGACGGAAGCTCCTACGAGCAGTACTTC.

The chain couples TRBV6-2 or TRBV6-3 to TRBJ1-1; possible D gene TRBD1, 6 bases. The germline CDR1 and CDR2 sequences are MNHEY and SVGEGT. The length of the CDR3 is 15 residues. Trimming left V 4 bases short and J 7 bases short, with 19 bases between. CDR3 sequence (DNA): TGTGCCAGCAGTTCCCAACGAGGGGGGAGCGGTGAAGCTTTCTTT. Protein sequence: CASSSQRGGSGEAFF.

The chain joins TRBV20-1 to TRBJ2-3; 9 nucleotides align to TRBD2. The ends lost 0 bases at V and 4 bases at J; junction bases unmatched: 5. The CDR3 loop spans 15 amino acids. The germline V gene encodes CDR1 DFQATT and CDR2 SNEGSKA (reference sequence). CDR3 protein: CSARDRLAGSDTQYF. As DNA, the CDR3 is TGCAGTGCTAGAGATAGGCTAGCGGGATCAGATACGCAGTATTTT.

This clonotype was counted many times. CDR3 residues: CSVVGKQETQYF. The CDR3 bases are TGCAGCGTTGTCGGGAAACAAGAGACCCAGTACTTC. The chain is built from TRBV29-1 and TRBJ2-5, with D possibly matching TRBD2 (5 bases). V was shortened by 4 bases and J by 2 bases, with 8 bases between the two germline ends. Germline-derived CDR1 and CDR2 are SQVTM and ANQGSEA. The CDR3 has 12 amino acids.

This clonotype has more than one count but fewer than ten. CDR3 region: CSVSRRVSAGANVLTF. The CDR3 bases are TGCAGCGTTAGTCGCAGGGTATCGGCTGGGGCCAACGTCCTGACTTTC. V usage is TRBV29-1 and J usage is TRBJ2-6, with a weak D call TRBD1 (5 bases). V was clipped by 5 bases and J by 2 bases, with 16 bases between them. This CDR3 is built from 16 residues. CDR1 is SQVTM, CDR2 ANQGSEA, per germline. The full variable domain, its missing parts supplied by reference TRBV29-1 and TRBJ2-6, is SAVISQKPSRDICQRGTSLTIQCQVDSQVTMMFWYRQQPGQSLTLIATANQGSEATYESGFVIDKFPISRPNLTFSTLTVSNMSPEDSSIYLCSVSRRVSAGANVLTFGAGSRLTVL.

This clonotype was counted only a few times. The chain has TRBV6-1 and TRBJ2-7; D unclear. The CDR3 covers 15 residues. Germline V CDR1 and CDR2: MNHNS, SASEGT. Trimming removed 6 bases from V and 0 bases from J, with 15 bases in between. Written as DNA, the CDR3 is TGTGCCAGCAGGGCCGGAGACGGTAGCTCCTACGAGCAGTACTTC. Translating it yields CASRAGDGSSYEQYF.

There are a few counts of this clonotype. CDR3 in DNA: TGCAGCGGGAACTGGGCCGAGCAGTTCTTC. It specifies CSGNWAEQFF. The chain couples TRBV29-1 to TRBJ2-1; D not certain. Deletions cut 7 bases from V and 10 bases from J, with 11 bases between. This CDR3 is 10 amino acids long. The V gene's germline CDR1 is SQVTM and CDR2 ANQGSEA.

This clonotype was detected only once. The rearrangement joins TRBV6-6 to TRBJ2-7; 7 bases line up with TRBD1. Germline V gene sequence: CDR1 MNHNY, CDR2 SVGAGI (reference sequence). The CDR3 sequence is 15 residues long. V shed 2 bases and J 2 bases; nucleotides not matched to a gene: 6. CDR3 protein: CASSYPTGKTYEQYF. The CDR3 DNA reads TGTGCCAGCAGTTACCCGACAGGGAAAACCTACGAGCAGTACTTC.

The chain carries TRBV6-5 and TRBJ2-2, with TRBD1 matching over 8 bases. Germline loops: CDR1 MNHEY, CDR2 SVGAGI. CDR3 length: 14 residues. The trim removed 7 bases at V and 7 bases at J, leaving 8 bases unmatched. CDR3 loop: CASTSGTGLGELFF. In DNA, the CDR3 is TGTGCCAGCACTTCAGGGACAGGCCTCGGGGAGCTGTTTTTT.

The V call is TRBV20-1, the J call TRBJ2-7; 7 bases are a match to TRBD1. The CDR3 loop spans 14 amino acids. The V and J ends lost 1 base and 4 bases, in that order; junction bases with no gene match: 7. Germline lookup yields CDR1 DFQATT and CDR2 SNEGSKA (reference sequence). The CDR3 loop is CSARARTGQYEQYF. As DNA, the CDR3 is TGCAGTGCTAGAGCCCGGACAGGTCAATACGAGCAGTACTTC.

This sequence joins TRBV28 and TRBJ2-5; unclear D gene. The length of the CDR3 is 13 residues. Trimming took off 3 bases at V and 2 bases at J, with 7 bases between the two ends. Germline CDR1 and CDR2: MDHEN and SYDVKM. The CDR3 coding sequence is TGTGCCAGCAGTTTTTGGCAGCAAGAGACCCAGTACTTC. This encodes CASSFWQQETQYF.

The chain is built from TRBV7-2 and TRBJ2-7; 10 bases line up with TRBD2. The CDR3 runs 14 residues. The junction had 5 bases not matched to a gene; V was cut back by 2 bases and J by 7 bases. Germline V CDR1 and CDR2: SGHTA, FQGNSA. The CDR3 region has the DNA TGTGCCAGCAGCTTAAGCGGGAGGGCCTGGGAGCAGTACTTC. Encoded protein: CASSLSGRAWEQYF.

This clonotype was observed a handful of times. The rearrangement joins TRBV6-1 to TRBJ2-7; no definite D call. Between the trimmed V and J ends, which lost 8 bases and 0 bases, there was a span of 14 bases. The CDR3 totals 14 residues. In germline, CDR1 is MNHNS, CDR2 SASEGT. Here the CDR3 reads CASQYSLSSYEQYF. Written as DNA, the CDR3 is TGTGCCAGCCAGTACTCCTTGAGCTCCTACGAGCAGTACTTC.

This clonotype was counted a few times. V is TRBV20-1 and J is TRBJ2-3; the match to TRBD2 covers 16 bases. V gave up 0 bases and J gave up 14 bases; unmatched junction bases: 11. The CDR3 has 16 residues. CDR1 is DFQATT, CDR2 SNEGSKA, per germline (reference sequence). The CDR3 DNA is TGCAGTGCTAGAGAGGGGACTAGCGGGGGGGGGAGATACGCGTATTTT. Protein product: CSAREGTSGGGRYAYF.

The sample holds one count of this clonotype. This chain connects TRBV24-1 to TRBJ2-5; tentative D call: TRBD1 (5 bases). V was pared by 3 bases and J by 11 bases, with 12 bases between. The CDR3 is 12 residues long. Germline assignment: CDR1 KGHDR and CDR2 SFDVKD. CDR3 residues: CATSDNRNEQYF. CDR3 in DNA: TGTGCCACCAGTGATAACAGGAATGAGCAGTACTTC.